One sample yielded the 13 T cell receptor beta chains listed below, sequenced in a study of T cells in Graves' hyperthyroidism and ophthalmopathy. RNA transcripts were the template for amplifying TCR beta CDR3 regions. HTBI primers drove first-round RT-PCR of the TCR CDR3. TCRdb re-derived calls from the multiplex PCR reads in MiXCR, one entry per CDR3 protein. The sample has about 500,000 distinct CDR3 sequences, roughly 16% seen once. The sequenced material came from blood. The receptors were gathered from a woman aged 25 to 39 with Graves' ophthalmopathy.

With regard to this clonotype: This may arise from a read error, as a much more abundant clone is one base away. The V call is TRBV3-1, the J call TRBJ1-4; D uncertain. The germline V and J ends were trimmed by 3 bases and 0 bases, with 14 bases remaining between them. Germline V gives CDR1 LGHDT, CDR2 YNNKEL (reference sequence). This CDR3 comprises 17 residues. In DNA, the CDR3 is TGTGCCAGCAGCCATGGCATGGCCGTTGCAACTAATGAAAAACTGTTTTTT. Translating it yields CASSHGMAVATNEKLFF.

This clonotype has ten or more counts. V gene TRBV3-1 combines with J gene TRBJ1-1; tentatively, D is TRBD1 (5 bases). This CDR3 has 15 amino acids. The germline gives CDR1 LGHDT, CDR2 YNNKEL (reference sequence). V was pared by 0 bases and J by 3 bases, with 11 bases between. DNA for the CDR3: TGTGCCAGCAGCCAAGATCCCGGGGGTGACACTGAAGCTTTCTTT. Its protein product is CASSQDPGGDTEAFF.

This clonotype was recorded at least ten times. V is TRBV7-8 and J is TRBJ2-7, with D uncertain. Germline V gene lookup returns CDR1 SGHVS and CDR2 FQNEAQ. The CDR3 consists of 12 residues. V was trimmed by 6 bases and J by 3 bases, leaving 9 bases between them. Written as DNA, the CDR3 is TGTGCCAGCAGTCCTCGGGTCTACGAGCAGTACTTC. This sequence encodes CASSPRVYEQYF. Full variable domain (missing parts from reference TRBV7-8 and TRBJ2-7): GAGVSQSPRYKVAKRGQDVALRCDPISGHVSLFWYQQALGQGPEFLTYFQNEAQLDKSGLPSDRFFAERPEGSVSTLKIQRTQQEDSAVYLCASSPRVYEQYFGPGTRLTVT.

This clonotype was observed a few times. V gene TRBV5-1 combines with J gene TRBJ2-1; TRBD2 agrees at 10 bases. This CDR3 has 16 amino acids. Germline trimming cut 4 bases from V and 1 base from J; bases unmatched to any gene: 5. CDR1 is SGHRS and CDR2 is YFSETQ in the germline V gene. The CDR3 loop is CASSLKTSGSYNEQFF. The CDR3 DNA sequence: TGCGCCAGCAGCCTAAAGACTAGCGGGTCCTACAATGAGCAGTTCTTC.

The rearrangement links TRBV7-2 to TRBJ2-5; 7 nucleotides align to TRBD2. The CDR3 has 13 residues. J gave up 5 bases and V 5 bases, and 5 bases lay outside the gene matches. Looked up from germline, CDR1 is SGHTA and CDR2 is FQGNSA. CDR3: CASSIGGSETQYF. The CDR3 nucleotides are TGTGCCAGCAGCATTGGCGGGAGTGAGACCCAGTACTTC.

This clonotype was seen ten or more times. V and J are TRBV20-1 and TRBJ2-5; tentative D call: TRBD2 (5 bases). The CDR3 runs to 12 residues. The V end lost 6 bases, the J end lost 5 bases, and 13 bases lay between the germline ends. In germline, CDR1 is DFQATT, CDR2 SNEGSKA (reference sequence). The CDR3 region has the DNA TGCAGTGCGACGGACTCTCAGGAGACCCAGTACTTC. Protein: CSATDSQETQYF.

This clonotype was detected only a few times. This chain uses TRBV5-6 with TRBJ2-5, with 7 bases fitting TRBD2. This CDR3 contains 15 residues. The J segment lost 3 bases and the V segment lost 4 bases, leaving 9 bases of the junction unmatched. Germline CDR1 and CDR2: SGHDT and YYEEEE. The CDR3: CASSLKGLAEETQYF. DNA of the CDR3: TGTGCCAGCAGCCTGAAAGGGCTAGCGGAAGAGACCCAGTACTTC.

This chain connects TRBV2 to TRBJ1-3, with D maybe TRBD1 (5 bases). CDR1 and CDR2 (germline): SNHLY, FYNNEI. V lost 11 bases, J lost 0 bases, and 14 bases lay in between. The CDR3 spans 14 residues. As DNA, the CDR3 is TGTGCCCCATGGGACGGAAGCTCTGGAAACACCATATATTTT. This codes for CAPWDGSSGNTIYF.

V is TRBV20-1 and J is TRBJ2-5; 10 nucleotides match TRBD2. Germline trimming cut 3 bases from V and 1 base from J; bases unmatched to any gene: 5. This CDR3 region has 15 residues. From germline, CDR1 is DFQATT and CDR2 SNEGSKA (reference sequence). The CDR3 nucleotides are TGCAGTGCTAGCGATAGCGGGAGGTCCCAAGAGACCCAGTACTTC. Residues: CSASDSGRSQETQYF.

This clonotype showed up many times. The V call is TRBV28, the J call TRBJ2-3; D possibly corresponds to TRBD1 (5 bases). CDR1 is MDHEN and CDR2 is SYDVKM in the germline V gene. The CDR3 is 13 residues long. Trimming cost V 7 bases and J 1 base, with 9 bases left between them. CDR3 loop: CASTTQGTDTQYF. For the CDR3, the DNA is TGTGCCAGCACAACACAGGGCACAGATACGCAGTATTTT.

This clonotype was detected ten times or more. J is TRBJ1-5 and V is TRBV5-1; D is perhaps TRBD1 (5 bases). The CDR3 covers 15 residues. Germline V gene lookup returns CDR1 SGHRS and CDR2 YFSETQ. V was trimmed by 0 bases and J by 1 base, leaving 8 bases between them. CDR3 in DNA: TGCGCCAGCAGCTTGGAGGGGCAGAGCAATCAGCCCCAGCATTTT. Amino acids: CASSLEGQSNQPQHF.

This clonotype showed up just once. The chain recombines TRBV20-1 with TRBJ2-7, with TRBD2 identical over 10 bases. The CDR3 consists of 15 residues. Unmatched junction bases numbered 2, after V lost 0 bases and J lost 0 bases. Germline-derived CDR1 and CDR2 are DFQATT and SNEGSKA (reference sequence). In DNA, the CDR3 is TGCAGTGCTAGAGAAACTAGCGGGGCCTCCTACGAGCAGTACTTC. Its translation is CSARETSGASYEQYF.

At least ten counts were recorded for this clonotype. The chain recombines TRBV12-3 or TRBV12-4 with TRBJ2-6; a weak D match, TRBD1 (5 bases). V was cut by 5 bases and J by 0 bases, with 14 bases left in between. This CDR3 has 17 residues. The chain's CDR3 is CASSLRSRVSGANVLTF. The CDR3 region has the DNA TGTGCCAGCAGTCTACGCTCCAGGGTCTCTGGGGCCAACGTCCTGACTTTC.